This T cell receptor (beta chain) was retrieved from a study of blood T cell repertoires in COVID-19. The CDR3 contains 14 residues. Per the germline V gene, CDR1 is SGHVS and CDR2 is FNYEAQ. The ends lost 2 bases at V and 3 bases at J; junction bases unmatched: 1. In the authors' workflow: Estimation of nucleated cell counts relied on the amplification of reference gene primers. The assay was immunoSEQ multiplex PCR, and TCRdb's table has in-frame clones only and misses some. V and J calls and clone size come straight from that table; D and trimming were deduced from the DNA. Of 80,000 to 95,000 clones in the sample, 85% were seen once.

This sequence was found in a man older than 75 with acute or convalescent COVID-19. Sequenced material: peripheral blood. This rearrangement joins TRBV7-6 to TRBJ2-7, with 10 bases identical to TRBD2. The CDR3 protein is CASSLTSGNYEQYF. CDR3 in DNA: TGTGCCAGCAGCTTAACTAGCGGGAACTACGAGCAGTACTTC.